These 2 T cell receptor beta chains were sequenced from one sample in a study of shared clonotypes between healthy human individuals. Some clones are missing from TCRdb's copy, which holds only in-frame ones; the method was immunoSEQ multiplex PCR. The data show 2.3 million or so clones, with roughly 93% seen just once and under 0.45% held by the top ten. The sample consisted of naive CD4+ T cells from PBMCs. The subset denotes: CD45RA+ positively selected. The receptors come from a man aged 18 to 29 in good health. Some clones in this sample may be carry-over from other donors' samples.

This sequence joins TRBV7-9 and TRBJ2-4; D might be TRBD2 (6 bases). The CDR3 is 15 amino acids. V gave up 4 bases and J gave up 8 bases, with 18 bases separating them. Germline V lookup: CDR1 SEHNR, CDR2 FQNEAQ (reference sequence). Written as DNA, the CDR3 is TGTGCCAGCAGCTCCGGAATTGTCGGGAGTGACATTCAGTACTTC. Its protein is CASSSGIVGSDIQYF.

The J gene is TRBJ2-7, the V gene TRBV2; TRBD1 is a possible D gene (5 bases). The CDR3 totals 13 residues. Trimming took 11 bases from V and 3 from J, leaving 17 bases between them. The germline gives CDR1 SNHLY, CDR2 FYNNEI. DNA of the CDR3: TGTGCCTGTCGACAGAACAAAATCTACGAGCAGTACTTC. Protein sequence: CACRQNKIYEQYF. Combining the CDR3 with reference TRBV2 and TRBJ2-7 gives the whole variable domain EPEVTQTPSHQVTQMGQEVILRCVPISNHLYFYWYRQILGQKVEFLVSFYNNEISEKSEIFDDQFSVERPDGSNFTLKIRSTKLEDSAMYFCACRQNKIYEQYFGPGTRLTVT.